This T cell receptor (beta chain) was documented in a study of neurological immune-mediated disorders. Findings and caveats of the study: None of the CDR3 amino acid sequences found in expanded clones was shared across subjects. This suggests that the TCR-beta repertoires were private in all groups. Expansion of TCR clones was greatest in HTLV-1-associated myelopathy and smallest in multiple sclerosis, where it fell below that of healthy controls.

Sorted libraries came from approximately 1 million CD4+ or CD8+ T cells. This clonotype was recorded many times. As yet, its antigen is unknown. As for the cDNA, it was generated by 5'RACE with 10-nucleotide random UMIs. Using its own MiXCR run on the 5' RACE reads, TCRdb lists one record per CDR3 protein. The data hold tens of thousands of distinct CDR3 sequences, with around 10% observed a single time. The TCR sequence derives from a woman between 25 and 40 years old with HTLV-1-associated myelopathy (HAM/TSP). The sequencing sample was made of CD4+ T cells from blood.

The CDR3 sequence: CSARRRGSPRGELFF. As DNA, the CDR3 is TGCAGTGCTAGGAGGCGAGGCTCCCCAAGGGGGGAGCTGTTTTTT. The J gene is TRBJ2-2, the V gene TRBV20-1; D is unclear. With 3 bases removed from V and 8 bases from J, the gap between germline ends came to 19 bases. Germline V lookup: CDR1 DFQATT, CDR2 SNEGSKA (reference sequence). CDR3 length: 15 residues.